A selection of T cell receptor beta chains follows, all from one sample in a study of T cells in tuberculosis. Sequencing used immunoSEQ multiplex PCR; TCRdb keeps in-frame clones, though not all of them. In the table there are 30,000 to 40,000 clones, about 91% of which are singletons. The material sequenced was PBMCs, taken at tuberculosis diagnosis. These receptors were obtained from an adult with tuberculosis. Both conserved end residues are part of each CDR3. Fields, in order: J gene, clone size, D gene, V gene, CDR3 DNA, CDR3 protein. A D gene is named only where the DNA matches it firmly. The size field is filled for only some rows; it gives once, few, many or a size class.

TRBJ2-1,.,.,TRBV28,TGTGCCAGCACCGACCCTGGGGGCCCATACTACAATGAGCAGTTCTTC,CASTDPGGPYYNEQFF
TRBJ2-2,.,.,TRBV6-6,TGTGCCAGCACCTCGTTCACCGGGGAGCTGTTTTTT,CASTSFTGELFF
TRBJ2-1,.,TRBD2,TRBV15,TGTGCCACCAGCAGAGTTCGACTAGCGGGGATAAATGAGCAGTTCTTC,CATSRVRLAGINEQFF
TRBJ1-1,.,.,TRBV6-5,TGTGCCAGCAGTTACTCTCCAGGGGCCACTGAAGCTTTCTTT,CASSYSPGATEAFF
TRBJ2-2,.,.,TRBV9,TGTGCCAGCAGCGTTTCCGGGACTCCGTTCCCCGGGGAGCTGTTTTTT,CASSVSGTPFPGELFF
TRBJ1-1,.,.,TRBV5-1,TGCGCCAGCAGCTTGTGGACAGACCTGAACACTGAAGCTTTCTTT,CASSLWTDLNTEAFF
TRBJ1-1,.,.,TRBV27,TGTGCCAGCACCTTGGGTGGTGGCGGGCGAACTGAAGCTTTCTTT,CASTLGGGGRTEAFF
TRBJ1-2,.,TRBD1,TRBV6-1,TGTGCCAGCAGTGAAGATCGGGGACAGGGACCTATAGGCTACACCTTC,CASSEDRGQGPIGYTF
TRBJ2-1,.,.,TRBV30,TGTGCCTACGACAGTGACTCCTACAATGAGCAGTTCTTC,CAYDSDSYNEQFF
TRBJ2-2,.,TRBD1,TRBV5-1,TGCGCCAGCAGCTTGCCGGGACAGGGCGTCGGGGAGCTGTTTTTT,CASSLPGQGVGELFF
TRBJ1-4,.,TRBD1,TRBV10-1,TGCGCCAGCAGTACAGGGGCGGCTAATGAAAAACTGTTTTTT,CASSTGAANEKLFF
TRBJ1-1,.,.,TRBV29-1,TGCAGCGTTGACAGGGGTCCCACTGAAGCTTTCTTT,CSVDRGPTEAFF
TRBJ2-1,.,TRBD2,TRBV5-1,TGCGCCAGCAGCCCTCGTACTAGCGGAAACAATGAGCAGTTCTTC,CASSPRTSGNNEQFF
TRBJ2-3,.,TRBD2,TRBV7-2,TGTGCCAGCAGCTTATCGAGCGGGGGGAACACAGATACGCAGTATTTT,CASSLSSGGNTDTQYF
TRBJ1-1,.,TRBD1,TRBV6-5,TGTGCCAGCAGCTGGACAGGGGGGAACACTGAAGCTTTCTTT,CASSWTGGNTEAFF
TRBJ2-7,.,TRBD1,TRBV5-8,TGTGCCAGCAGCTTTAATACAGGGGATTACGAGCAGTACTTC,CASSFNTGDYEQYF
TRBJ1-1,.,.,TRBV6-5,TGTGCCAGCAGTTACTCGATCAGGAACACTGAAGCTTTCTTT,CASSYSIRNTEAFF
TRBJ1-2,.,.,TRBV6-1,TGTGCCAGCAGTGAATTGGGAGTGGGCCCCTCTCACTATGGCTACACCTTC,CASSELGVGPSHYGYTF
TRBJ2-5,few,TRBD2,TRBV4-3,TGCGCCAGCAGCCAGGAGCGGGGGGGCCAAGAGACCCAGTACTTC,CASSQERGGQETQYF
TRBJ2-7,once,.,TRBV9,TGTGCCAGCAGCCCGGGGGTCGATTCCTACGAGCAGTACTTC,CASSPGVDSYEQYF
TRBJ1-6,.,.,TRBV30,TGTGCCTGGACCCTTCTTCGGGACATCGGTGGGCCCTATAATTCACCCCTCCACTTT,CAWTLLRDIGGPYNSPLHF
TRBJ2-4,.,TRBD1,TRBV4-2,TGTGCCAGCAGCCAAGAGACAGGGCTTGACATTCAGTACTTC,CASSQETGLDIQYF
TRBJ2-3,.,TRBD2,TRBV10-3,TGTGCCATCAGTGAGACAGCGGGGGGGCCCGCAGATACGCAGTATTTT,CAISETAGGPADTQYF
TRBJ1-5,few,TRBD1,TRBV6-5,TGTGCCAGCAGTTCCGGGACAGGGACCTGGGAGCCCCAGCATTTT,CASSSGTGTWEPQHF
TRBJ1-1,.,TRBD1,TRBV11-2,TGTGCCAGCAGCGTACGACAGGGACCGAACACTGAAGCTTTCTTT,CASSVRQGPNTEAFF
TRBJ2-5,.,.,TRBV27,TGTGCCAGCAGTTTAACATGGGGAGGCGAGACCCAGTACTTC,CASSLTWGGETQYF
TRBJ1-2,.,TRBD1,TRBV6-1,TGTGCCAGCGTAGGACAGGGGGACTATGGCTACACCTTC,CASVGQGDYGYTF
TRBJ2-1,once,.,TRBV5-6,TGTGCCAGCAGCTCCCGGTACAATGAGCAGTTCTTC,CASSSRYNEQFF
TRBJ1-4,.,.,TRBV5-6,TGTGCCAGCAGCTCTTGGGAGGGGCCGAGAGAAAAACTGTTTTTT,CASSSWEGPREKLFF
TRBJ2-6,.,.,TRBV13,TGTGCCAGCAGCCCCCAGACACCCCCCTCTGGGGCCAACGTCCTGACTTTC,CASSPQTPPSGANVLTF
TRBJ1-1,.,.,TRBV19,TGTGCCAGTAGTATTGGGAGGGTGAGCACTGAAGCTTTCTTT,CASSIGRVSTEAFF
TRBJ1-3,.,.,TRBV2,TGTGCCAGCAGAGAAAGCAACACCATATATTTT,CASRESNTIYF
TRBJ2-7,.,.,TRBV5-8,TGTGCCATCCCCCAGGGGATCACCTACGAGCAGTACTTC,CAIPQGITYEQYF
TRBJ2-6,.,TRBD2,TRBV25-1,TGTGCCAGCAGTGAAGGAGCGGGGGGGCATAATGGGGCCAACGTCCTGACTTTC,CASSEGAGGHNGANVLTF
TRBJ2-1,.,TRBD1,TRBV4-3,TGCGCCAGCAGCCCAGGGGGCGGGATTGCCTACAATGAGCAGTTCTTC,CASSPGGGIAYNEQFF
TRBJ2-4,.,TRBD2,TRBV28,TGTGCCAGCAGTGCGCCCTCCGGGACTAGCGGGGGGGCGGGAAACATTCAGTACTTC,CASSAPSGTSGGAGNIQYF
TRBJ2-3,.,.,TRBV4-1,TGCGCCAGCAGCCGCACTTGGGGGGGCCTTAGCACAGATACGCAGTATTTT,CASSRTWGGLSTDTQYF
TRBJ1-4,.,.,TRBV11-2,TGTGCCAGCAGTCCATACCCCCCGGACAGCCCCACAACTAATGAAAAACTGTTTTTT,CASSPYPPDSPTTNEKLFF
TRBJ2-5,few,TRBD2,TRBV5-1,TGCGCCAGCAGCTGGCGGGAGGGGGCCGGGGAGACCCAGTACTTC,CASSWREGAGETQYF
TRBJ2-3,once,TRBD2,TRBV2,TGTGCCAGCAGCCGCGGGGGGGCCGGCACAGATACGCAGTATTTT,CASSRGGAGTDTQYF
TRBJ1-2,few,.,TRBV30,TGTGCCTGGAGTGTAAGGCGGGGCTACACCTTC,CAWSVRRGYTF
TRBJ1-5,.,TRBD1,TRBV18,TGTGCCAGCTCAGGGGACAGCCTACAGCCCCAGCATTTT,CASSGDSLQPQHF
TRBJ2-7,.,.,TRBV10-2,TGCGCCAGCAGTGATGGCATCTCCTACGAGCAGTACTTC,CASSDGISYEQYF
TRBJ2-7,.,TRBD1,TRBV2,TGTGCCAGCAGAGATACAGGGGGCGCGTACGAGCAGTACTTC,CASRDTGGAYEQYF
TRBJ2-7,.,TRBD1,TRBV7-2,TGTGCCAGCAGTTCCGACAGGGGTTCCTACGAGCAGTACTTC,CASSSDRGSYEQYF
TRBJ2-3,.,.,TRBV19,TGTGCCAGTAGGACAGCCAGCACAGATACGCAGTATTTT,CASRTASTDTQYF
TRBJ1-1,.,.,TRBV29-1,TGCAGCGTTGCGGGGTTCGTCACTGAAGCTTTCTTT,CSVAGFVTEAFF
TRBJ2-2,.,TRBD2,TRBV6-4,TGTGCCAGCAGTGACTGGGGGACTAGCGGGGAGAACACCGGGGAGCTGTTTTTT,CASSDWGTSGENTGELFF
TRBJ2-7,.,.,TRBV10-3,TGTGCCATCCAGACAGTATCCTACGAGCAGTACTTC,CAIQTVSYEQYF
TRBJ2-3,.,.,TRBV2,TGTGCCAGCTCTCGGGGTCCCACAGATACGCAGTATTTT,CASSRGPTDTQYF
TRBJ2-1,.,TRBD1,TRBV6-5,TGTGCCAGCACTGGGACAGGAACCTACAATGAGCAGTTCTTC,CASTGTGTYNEQFF
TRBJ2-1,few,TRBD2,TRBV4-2,TGTGCCAGCAGCCAAGGACAAGCGGGGGGGCTCTACAATGAGCAGTTCTTC,CASSQGQAGGLYNEQFF
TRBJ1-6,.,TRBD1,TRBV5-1,TGCGCCAGCAGCTTGGCACGGGACAGGGGTAATTCACCCCTCCACTTT,CASSLARDRGNSPLHF
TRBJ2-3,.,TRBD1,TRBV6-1,TGTGCCAGCAGGAGGGACAGGGTCACAGATACGCAGTATTTT,CASRRDRVTDTQYF
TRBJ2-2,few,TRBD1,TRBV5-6,TGTGCCAGCAGCTGGGACAGGGGGTTGGCCGGGGAGCTGTTTTTT,CASSWDRGLAGELFF
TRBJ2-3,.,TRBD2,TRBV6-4,TGTGCCAGCAGTGAAACTAGCGGGGGGGCAGACACGCAGTATTTT,CASSETSGGADTQYF
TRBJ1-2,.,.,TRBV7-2,TGTGCCAGCAGCTTTCGATTTATCCCACTGCTGGAGGGCTACACCTTC,CASSFRFIPLLEGYTF
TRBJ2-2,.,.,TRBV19,TGTGCCAGTAGTCAGGACAGTGAGGCCGGGGAGCTGTTTTTT,CASSQDSEAGELFF
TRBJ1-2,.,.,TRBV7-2,TGTGCCAGCAGCTCACCTGAAGACAGTAACTATGGCTACACCTTC,CASSSPEDSNYGYTF